The rows below give T cell receptor beta chains drawn from one sample of a study of T cells after yellow fever vaccination. Via MiXCR, TCRdb re-called the 5' RACE reads, giving one row per CDR3 protein. The table lists roughly 49,000 distinct CDR3 sequences, roughly 7% of them singletons. Material: CD8+ T cells sorted from PBMCs, obtained around 16 days after the first yellow fever vaccination. Receptors were obtained from a young man who received the YFV17D yellow fever vaccine. Both conserved end residues are trimmed from each CDR3. Size tells how often a clone was seen (once, few, many) or the class of an expanded clone, and some rows leave it out.

>TRBV5-1|TRBJ2-3|many
ASSLRRSTDTQY
>TRBV29-1|TRBJ2-1|many
SVEGGLAGVPGNEQF
>TRBV6-5|TRBJ2-1|many
ASSYGAGEYNEQF
>TRBV7-9|TRBJ2-7|many
ASSIGDLERY
>TRBV28|TRBJ2-1|many
ASRQESSYNEQF
>TRBV5-1|TRBJ1-1|few
ASSLDTAVVTEAF
>TRBV4-1|TRBJ2-1|many
ASSQGRTQTSGGAPYEQF
>TRBV12-3/TRBV12-4|TRBJ2-5|many
ASSSTSEETQY
>TRBV4-3|TRBJ2-5|many
ASSQDWSGGATETQY
>TRBV6-5|TRBJ1-1|many
AVTGTGATEAF
>TRBV11-2|TRBJ2-5|many
ASSLGAGGQQETQY
>TRBV11-2|TRBJ1-2|many
ASSLAVANYGYT
>TRBV6-4|TRBJ2-1|many
ASSDTSVSEQF
>TRBV20-1|TRBJ2-1|many
SARREGGQYNEQF
>TRBV2|TRBJ2-7|many
ASSEAGRIYEQY
>TRBV5-1|TRBJ2-5|many
ASSFETQY
>TRBV27|TRBJ2-7|-
ASSVGYEQY